Listed below are T cell receptor beta chains from one sample, sequenced in a study of shared clonotypes between healthy human individuals. Here immunoSEQ multiplex PCR was the method, and the copy in TCRdb shows in-frame clones only, minus some. Among under 1,100,000 clones listed, 60% to 80% were seen once. The sequenced sample consisted of memory CD4+ T cells sorted from blood. Receptors originate from a man aged 18 to 30 in good health. CDR3s include the opening cysteine and the closing phenylalanine or tryptophan.

j_call,v_call,cdr3_aa
TRBJ2-5,TRBV6-1,CASSEPGRGQETQYF
TRBJ1-1,TRBV2,CASGRELNTEAFF
TRBJ2-7,TRBV5-6,CASSPGAHEQYF
TRBJ1-1,TRBV6-5,CASSYAGAGTEAFF
TRBJ2-1,TRBV29-1,CSSQNGVWGSYNEQFF
TRBJ2-7,TRBV7-2,CASSALAGAYEQYF
TRBJ2-5,TRBV5-1,CASSFNSDAQETQYF
TRBJ1-1,TRBV19,CASSTLGGATEAFF
TRBJ2-7,TRBV7-3,CASSLGPGPYEQYF
TRBJ2-5,TRBV30,CAWSVVAPQETQYF
TRBJ1-4,TRBV7-2,CASSLANKPYEKLFF
TRBJ2-7,TRBV13,CASSRGQGIYEQYF
TRBJ2-2,TRBV7-6,CASSLLRGNTGELFF
TRBJ1-1,TRBV28,CASSFVDPTNTEAFF
TRBJ1-6,TRBV2,CASSPLGGPGYNSPLHF
TRBJ2-3,TRBV10-2,CASRGGLLRDTQYF
TRBJ2-1,TRBV19,CASSDSGSSYNEQFF
TRBJ1-4,TRBV5-8,CASSLGGRYEKLFF
TRBJ2-1,TRBV15,CATSRPIAGGPANEQFF
TRBJ2-1,TRBV19,CASSIPGQANEQFF
TRBJ2-1,TRBV6-5,CASRGLAGVKNEQFF
TRBJ2-4,TRBV2,CASSLTENIQYF
TRBJ1-5,TRBV10-3,CAISESNVGARQPQHF
TRBJ2-1,TRBV18,CASSRDRSYNEQFF